This T cell receptor beta chain derives from a study of vaccination and CD4 T cells after COVID-19. About the study: The cells were exposed to overlapping spike peptides originating from SARS-CoV-2, HCoV-NL63, HCoV-OC43 and HCoV-229E for stimulation. Researchers treated control cultures with a CEFX pool, an HIV-1 Nef pool, or no peptide. Study-wide findings and caveats: Analysis of convalescent patients found that 304 of 307 vaccine-specific clones were spike mono-reactive.

Sequence data for DNA of cultured CD4+ T cells were generated by the Oncomine TCR Beta short-read assay. Genomic DNA from cultured CD4+ T cells was extracted. MiXCR, run by TCRdb on the PCR reads, gives a single entry per CDR3 protein. Altogether over 15,000 distinct CDR3 sequences are present, 45% to 60% being singletons, with the ten largest covering about a fifth. This clonotype has just a few counts. Its antigen is not known. Noted treatment: roughly ten-day PBMC culture with coronavirus spike peptide pools or control peptides (ViraFEST assay). CDR3 size: 12 residues. CDR1 is SGHAT, CDR2 FQNNGV, per germline. V was shortened by 6 bases and J by 3 bases, with 9 bases between the two germline ends.

The rearrangement links TRBV11-2 to TRBJ2-7, with a possible D match to TRBD2 (5 bases). The material sequenced was CD4+ T cells from blood, cultured in vitro, taken before SARS-CoV-2 vaccination. This sequence was found in a human donor who had recovered from COVID-19. CDR3 nucleotides: TGTGCCAGCAGTATCGGGGACTACGAGCAGTACTTC. Residues: CASSIGDYEQYF.